These 16 T cell receptor beta chains were sequenced from one sample in a study of T-cell memory formation after mild COVID-19. TCRdb analysed the 5' RACE reads with MiXCR anew, one entry per CDR3 protein. The data contain roughly 240,000 distinct CDR3 sequences, about a sixth of them singletons. The sequenced sample was PBMCs or a T cell subset sorted from them (not recorded which). All receptors derive from a man younger than 35 who had mild COVID-19 (a few samples of this study predate the infection). Cell type and time point are not known.

The table lists this clonotype with many counts. The genes are TRBV4-1 and TRBJ2-3; D not resolved. The CDR3 sequence is 16 residues long. From germline, CDR1 is MGHRA and CDR2 YSYEKL. Between the trimmed V and J ends, which lost 5 bases and 4 bases, there was a span of 19 bases. The CDR3 here is CASSGDGFREADTQYF. CDR3 sequence (DNA): TGCGCCAGCAGCGGAGACGGGTTCAGAGAGGCAGATACGCAGTATTTT.

J is TRBJ1-1 and V is TRBV4-3; D remains ambiguous. Germline CDR1 LGHNA, CDR2 YSLEER. Trimming removed 5 bases from V and 10 bases from J, with 14 bases in between. The CDR3 sequence is 12 residues long. CDR3: CASSVGNDGAFF. DNA for the CDR3: TGCGCCAGCAGCGTAGGGAATGACGGAGCTTTCTTT.

Regarding this clonotype: Likely a read error: the CDR3 ends without its conserved phenylalanine or tryptophan. The gene calls are TRBV7-3 and TRBJ2-6; D gene unclear. Trimming left V 2 bases short and J 2 bases short, with 10 bases between. Germline V gene lookup returns CDR1 SGHTA and CDR2 FQGTGA. The length of the CDR3 is 16 residues. The CDR3 here is CASSLDSGTGANVLTL. CDR3 bases: TGTGCCAGCAGCTTAGATTCAGGAACTGGGGCCAACGTCCTGACTTTA.

This clonotype was detected a few times. The chain recombines TRBV4-3 with TRBJ2-2; D is unclear. The CDR3 totals 16 residues. CDR1 is LGHNA, CDR2 YSLEER, per germline. V was pared by 0 bases and J by 5 bases, with 13 bases between. The chain's CDR3 is CASSQDLGAPTGELFF. The CDR3 coding sequence is TGCGCCAGCAGCCAAGATCTCGGAGCCCCGACCGGGGAGCTGTTTTTT.

The rearrangement links TRBV7-2 to TRBJ2-1; D is unresolved. This CDR3 comprises 13 residues. CDR1 and CDR2 from the germline V gene are SGHTA and FQGNSA. Trimming left V 2 bases short and J 4 bases short, with 6 bases between. CDR3 sequence: CASSLYFYNEQFF. DNA of the CDR3: TGTGCCAGCAGCTTATACTTTTACAATGAGCAGTTCTTC.

This clonotype was observed a few times. The chain employs TRBV23-1 and TRBJ2-7, with TRBD2 identical over 7 bases. TRBV23-1 is reported as an ORF; its role is uncertain. Trimming removed 11 bases from V and 0 bases from J; junction bases left unmatched: 16. The CDR3 consists of 16 residues. CDR3 bases: TGCGCCGGCATACTAGGTAGCGGGTGGAGCTCCTACGAGCAGTACTTC. Translation: CAGILGSGWSSYEQYF.

J is TRBJ1-5 and V is TRBV7-2; no clear D. The CDR3 contains 14 residues. With 5 bases removed from V and 7 bases from J, the gap between germline ends came to 15 bases. Looked up from germline, CDR1 is SGHTA and CDR2 is FQGNSA. As DNA, the CDR3 is TGTGCCAGCAGCCCCTTTCCTGGAGTGCAGCCCCAGCATTTT. Translation: CASSPFPGVQPQHF.

This clonotype was seen a few times. The chain carries TRBV5-1 and TRBJ1-4; tentative D call: TRBD1 (6 bases). This CDR3 has 15 amino acids. The V end was cut by 3 bases, the J end by 8 bases, with 17 bases between. Germline V gene data show CDR1 as SGHRS and CDR2 as YFSETQ. The CDR3 sequence: CASSWSGQPGEKLFF. DNA for the CDR3: TGCGCCAGCAGCTGGAGTGGACAGCCTGGGGAAAAACTGTTTTTT.

This clonotype was recorded a few times. V and J are TRBV15 and TRBJ2-5; D ambiguous. Trimming stripped 0 bases from V and 1 base from J, with 9 bases between. The length of the CDR3 is 15 residues. CDR1 is LNHNV and CDR2 is YYDKDF in the germline V gene (reference sequence). The DNA for the CDR3 is TGTGCCACCAGCAGAGATCGGGCAGTCCAAGAGACCCAGTACTTC. Translated, it gives CATSRDRAVQETQYF.

The chain carries TRBV10-2 and TRBJ2-5; D gene ambiguous. Germline V lookup: CDR1 WSHSY, CDR2 SAAADI. The CDR3 loop spans 14 amino acids. The germline V and J ends were trimmed by 3 bases and 7 bases, with 15 bases remaining between them. The CDR3 bases are TGCGCCAGCAGTGAAGGCAGTGGATGGGGGACCCAGTACTTC. Protein: CASSEGSGWGTQYF.

This clonotype showed up just a few times. The chain joins TRBV7-8 to TRBJ2-1, with D hard to call. The CDR3 loop spans 12 amino acids. V lost 0 bases and J 10 bases, leaving 7 bases between the germline ends. From germline, CDR1 is SGHVS and CDR2 FQNEAQ. CDR3 in amino acids: CASSLAGQEQFF. CDR3 sequence (DNA): TGTGCCAGCAGCTTAGCAGGCCAGGAGCAGTTCTTC.

The chain employs TRBV4-1 and TRBJ2-7; 10 bases fit TRBD2. The V gene's germline CDR1 is MGHRA and CDR2 YSYEKL. V lost 2 bases and J lost 6; bases outside the gene matches: 7. The CDR3 sequence is 15 residues long. This CDR3 reads CASSQPAGGPGEQYF. CDR3 DNA: TGCGCCAGCAGCCAACCAGCGGGGGGGCCGGGCGAGCAGTACTTC.

The chain carries TRBV5-1 and TRBJ1-1, with D uncertain. This CDR3 has 14 amino acids. V lost 4 bases, J lost 1 base, and 11 bases lay in between. From germline, CDR1 is SGHRS and CDR2 YFSETQ. CDR3 nucleotides: TGCGCCAGCAGCCCCCTTGTGGGGAACACTGAAGCTTTCTTT. As protein: CASSPLVGNTEAFF.

This clonotype has a handful of counts. In DNA form, the CDR3 reads TGTGCCAGCAGCCCCCGCCGGGCCAACGTCCTGACTTTC. Translated: CASSPRRANVLTF. V usage is TRBV28 and J usage is TRBJ2-6; D unclear. Trimming left V 6 bases short and J 5 bases short, with 8 bases between. Germline assignment: CDR1 MDHEN and CDR2 SYDVKM. This CDR3 has 13 residues.

The V gene is TRBV30, the J gene TRBJ2-1; 8 bases line up with TRBD2. Germline assignment: CDR1 GTSNPN and CDR2 SVGIG (reference sequence). This CDR3 is 17 amino acids long. J lost 8 bases, V lost 0 bases, and 15 bases had no gene match. The CDR3 DNA follows: TGTGCCTGGAGTGTATCGGATCGGCGGGGGGCTCGGTATGAGCAGTTCTTC. The encoded protein is CAWSVSDRRGARYEQFF.

This clonotype occurred a few times. The rearrangement uses TRBV4-1 and TRBJ2-7; no clear D gene. The germline V and J ends were trimmed by 0 bases and 3 bases, with 6 bases remaining between them. The CDR3 is 13 residues long. CDR1 MGHRA and CDR2 YSYEKL come from the germline V gene. The CDR3 here is CASSQEFHYEQYV. The DNA for the CDR3 is TGCGCCAGCAGCCAAGAATTTCACTACGAGCAGTACGTC.